The next 2 T cell receptor beta chains were all read from a single sample in a study of blood T cell repertoires in COVID-19. Libraries were prepared by immunoSEQ multiplex PCR; TCRdb keeps only in-frame clonotypes and omits some of them. The sample records 90,000 to 150,000 clones, roughly nine tenths being singletons. The sample comprised peripheral blood. These receptors were obtained from a man between 65 and 79 years old who had recovered from COVID-19.

V gene TRBV6-5 combines with J gene TRBJ2-1; 11 nucleotides line up with TRBD2. J gave up 5 bases and V 5 bases, and 5 bases lay outside the gene matches. The germline V gene has CDR1 MNHEY and CDR2 SVGAGI. CDR3 length: 15 residues. DNA of the CDR3: TGTGCCAGCAGTACCGGGACTAGCGGTAACAATGAGCAGTTCTTC. Residues: CASSTGTSGNNEQFF.

A word on this clone: Other DNA sequences in this specimen translate into the identical CDR3. The chain carries TRBV5-1 and TRBJ1-1, with a possible D match to TRBD1 (6 bases). The CDR3 length is 14 residues. Trimming stripped 4 bases from V and 1 base from J, with 11 bases between. Germline V gene data show CDR1 as SGHRS and CDR2 as YFSETQ. Here the CDR3 reads CASSLDRTNTEAFF. The DNA for the CDR3 is TGCGCCAGCAGCCTAGACAGGACGAACACTGAAGCTTTCTTT.